These T cell receptor beta chains were read from a single sample in a study of Ad26.COV2.S vaccination and SARS-CoV-2 variants. Libraries were prepared by immunoSEQ multiplex PCR; TCRdb keeps only in-frame clonotypes and omits some of them. The sample lists more than 300,000 clones; about 82% were seen once. The sample here was peripheral blood, taken in a trial of Ad26.COV2.S vaccine versus placebo. Every receptor here comes from a person between 18 and 65 years old who received the Ad26.COV2.S COVID-19 vaccine or a placebo. CDR3s include the opening cysteine and the closing phenylalanine or tryptophan. Part of the rows lack a size; the others show once, few, many or a class for expanded clones.

v_gene: TRBV5-3
abundance: few
CDR3aa: CARSLNPGLAGGSSYEQYF

v_gene: TRBV4-1
abundance: NA
CDR3aa: CASSKSAGELFF

v_gene: TRBV5-6
abundance: NA
CDR3aa: CASSRIQNTEAFF

v_gene: TRBV29-1
abundance: NA
CDR3aa: CSDLTSGHEQFF

v_gene: TRBV25-1
abundance: once
CDR3aa: CASSGDRASNQPQHF

v_gene: TRBV7-6
abundance: NA
CDR3aa: CASSSRGQGGYEQYF

v_gene: TRBV3-1/TRBV3-2
abundance: NA
CDR3aa: CASSLPGTVEKLFF

v_gene: TRBV6-2/TRBV6-3
abundance: NA
CDR3aa: CASSYELGRMNTEAFF

v_gene: TRBV14
abundance: NA
CDR3aa: CASSQDITGTQHF

v_gene: TRBV19
abundance: many
CDR3aa: CASSVSQGNYGYTF

v_gene: TRBV5-4
abundance: NA
CDR3aa: CASSRRDGDEKLFF